The sequence of this TCR beta chain was determined in a study of blood T cell repertoires in COVID-19. For the study at large: PBMCs, B-cell-depleted T cells, or T cells were the source of the cDNA or gDNA that made up the material.

Trimming cost V 7 bases and J 4 bases; bases outside gene matches: 13. The CDR3 covers 15 residues. Germline V CDR1 and CDR2: SQVTM, ANQGSEA. Original analysis: For nucleated cells, counts were estimated from reference gene primer amplification. Produced via immunoSEQ multiplex PCR; TCRdb's table is partial and in-frame only. The V and J calls and clone size come from that table; D and trimming were worked out from the DNA. The sample carries some 50,000 clones, roughly 84% recorded once. The specimen was peripheral blood. V and J are TRBV29-1 and TRBJ2-5, with 9 bases matching TRBD1. This TCR derives from a human donor in a cohort sampled during active COVID-19. CDR3 nucleotides: TGCAGCGCATCCTCCGGGACAGGGCTCAGAGAGACCCAGTACTTC. It codes for CSASSGTGLRETQYF.